The 26 T cell receptor beta chains below all came from one sample that was sequenced in a study of shared clonotypes between healthy human individuals. Measured with immunoSEQ multiplex PCR; TCRdb has only the in-frame clones, and not every one. The sample has under 650,000 clones, almost 97% seen once. Sequencing was performed on naive CD4+ T cells sorted from blood. Subset given: CD45RA+ positively selected. The receptor set was obtained from a woman in her 30s in good health.

V and J are TRBV19 and TRBJ1-6; maybe TRBD1 (5 bases). The V and J ends lost 6 bases and 8 bases respectively, with 14 bases between them. Germline values: CDR1 LNHDA, CDR2 SQIVND (reference sequence). The CDR3 is 14 residues long. The DNA of the CDR3 is TGTGCCAGTAGCCGGGGGGTGAGGGATTCACCCCTCCACTTT. Amino acid sequence: CASSRGVRDSPLHF.

The rearrangement uses TRBV27 and TRBJ1-1; D is possibly TRBD1 (5 bases). CDR1 is MNHEY, CDR2 SMNVEV, per germline (reference sequence). The CDR3 runs 13 residues. The V and J ends lost 3 bases and 5 bases respectively, with 10 bases between them. The CDR3 loop is CASSFVGGTEAFF. The CDR3 DNA reads as TGTGCCAGCAGTTTTGTGGGGGGGACTGAAGCTTTCTTT.

V and J are TRBV27 and TRBJ2-7, with 9 bases fitting TRBD2. V was pared by 6 bases and J by 2 bases, with 5 bases of the junction left unmatched. CDR3 length equals 14 residues. The germline V gene has CDR1 MNHEY and CDR2 SMNVEV (reference sequence). The DNA for the CDR3 is TGTGCCAGCAGAGCGACTAGCGGAACCTACGAGCAGTACTTC. As protein: CASRATSGTYEQYF.

The V call is TRBV27, the J call TRBJ2-2; 10 bases align to TRBD2. Germline V gene sequence: CDR1 MNHEY, CDR2 SMNVEV (reference sequence). This CDR3 comprises 13 residues. J gave up 8 bases and V 7 bases, and 4 bases lay outside the gene matches. The CDR3: CASIAGGTGELFF. CDR3 sequence (DNA): TGTGCCAGCATAGCGGGAGGAACGGGGGAGCTGTTTTTT.

The gene calls are TRBV5-1 and TRBJ1-2, with D uncertain. CDR1 SGHRS and CDR2 YFSETQ come from the germline V gene. This CDR3 has 13 amino acids. Trimming left V 0 bases short and J 2 bases short, with 5 bases between. CDR3 sequence: CASSLDKNYGYTF. The DNA for the CDR3 is TGCGCCAGCAGCTTGGACAAGAACTATGGCTACACCTTC. Complete variable domain (other parts from reference TRBV5-1 and TRBJ1-2): KAGVTQTPRYLIKTRGQQVTLSCSPISGHRSVSWYQQTPGQGLQFLFEYFSETQRNKGNFPGRFSGRQFSNSRSEMNVSTLELGDSALYLCASSLDKNYGYTFGSGTRLTVV.

The chain combines TRBV29-1 with TRBJ1-1, with D perhaps TRBD1 (5 bases). The V end lost 6 bases, the J end lost 3 bases, and 14 bases lay between the germline ends. This CDR3 spans 13 amino acids. Germline values: CDR1 SQVTM, CDR2 ANQGSEA. The CDR3 DNA reads TGCAGCGTGCAAACGCAGGGCGACACTGAAGCTTTCTTT. This sequence encodes CSVQTQGDTEAFF.

The chain has TRBV28 and TRBJ1-4; D remains unclear. Trimming pared 9 bases from V and 8 bases from J, leaving 10 bases between. The CDR3 has 11 residues. The germline V gene encodes CDR1 MDHEN and CDR2 SYDVKM. CDR3: CASGPREKLFF. DNA for the CDR3: TGTGCCAGTGGGCCTAGGGAAAAACTGTTTTTT.

The chain recombines TRBV5-1 with TRBJ1-1; 8 nucleotides align to TRBD1. V shed 3 bases and J 0 bases; nucleotides not matched to a gene: 10. CDR1 is SGHRS and CDR2 is YFSETQ in the germline V gene. The CDR3 consists of 17 residues. The CDR3: CASSWGQVPRMNTEAFF. In DNA form, the CDR3 reads TGCGCCAGCAGCTGGGGACAGGTTCCCCGCATGAACACTGAAGCTTTCTTT.

The chain couples TRBV29-1 to TRBJ2-7; 11 bases are shared with TRBD2. Germline V lookup: CDR1 SQVTM, CDR2 ANQGSEA. CDR3 length equals 15 residues. V trimming: 6 bases; J trimming: 2 bases; junction bases outside the gene matches: 9. The chain's CDR3 is CSVVSSGRPTYEQYF. The DNA of the CDR3 is TGCAGCGTAGTTTCTAGCGGGAGGCCCACCTACGAGCAGTACTTC.

Comments on this clone: Additional DNA sequences in this sample encode the identical CDR3. This chain connects TRBV9 to TRBJ2-7; D might be TRBD1 (6 bases). The germline V gene has CDR1 SGDLS and CDR2 YYNGEE. V lost 2 bases, J lost 1 base, and 10 bases lay in between. The CDR3 spans 14 residues. The CDR3 DNA follows: TGTGCCAGCAGCGTGGCCGGACAGTCCTACGAGCAGTACTTC. Encoded protein: CASSVAGQSYEQYF.

The chain joins TRBV11-1 to TRBJ2-1; D uncertain. V lost 1 base and J 8 bases, leaving 6 bases between the germline ends. The CDR3 runs to 12 residues. CDR1 SGHAT and CDR2 FQDESV come from the germline V gene (reference sequence). The CDR3 reads CASSLDVYEQFF. The DNA of the CDR3 is TGTGCCAGCAGCTTAGATGTCTATGAGCAGTTCTTC.

The chain couples TRBV25-1 to TRBJ1-2; D gene unclear. V gave up 3 bases and J gave up 8 bases, with 7 bases separating them. CDR1 MGHDK and CDR2 SYGVNS come from the germline V gene. The CDR3 length is 11 residues. CDR3 coding DNA: TGTGCCAGCAGTGATGACAAGGGCTACACCTTC. Residues: CASSDDKGYTF.

The V and J genes are TRBV6-5 and TRBJ2-7; D ambiguous. The germline V and J ends were trimmed by 2 bases and 3 bases, with 14 bases remaining between them. Germline values: CDR1 MNHEY, CDR2 SVGAGI. This CDR3 is 15 amino acids long. CDR3 protein: CASSYEVVGHYEQYF. The DNA of the CDR3 is TGTGCCAGCAGTTACGAGGTAGTTGGTCACTACGAGCAGTACTTC.

This clone was recorded once. The chain joins TRBV25-1 to TRBJ2-3, with D hard to call. V shed 4 bases and J shed 1 base, with 21 bases lying between them. There are 18 residues in the CDR3. Germline V gene data show CDR1 as MGHDK and CDR2 as SYGVNS. The chain's CDR3 is CASSAPGGTRTRTDTQYF. Written as DNA, the CDR3 is TGTGCCAGCAGTGCCCCGGGTGGCACCAGAACACGCACAGATACGCAGTATTTT.

The chain has TRBV14 and TRBJ1-1; maybe TRBD1 (5 bases). Trimming shortened V by 2 bases and J by 4 bases, and 11 bases separated the two germline ends. This CDR3 has 14 amino acids. Germline values: CDR1 SGHDN, CDR2 FVKESK. The CDR3: CASSQQGGITEAFF. The DNA for the CDR3 is TGTGCCAGCAGCCAACAGGGAGGGATCACTGAAGCTTTCTTT.

V gene TRBV7-9 combines with J gene TRBJ1-2; TRBD1 is a possible D gene (5 bases). The V end was cut by 7 bases, the J end by 2 bases, with 17 bases between. This CDR3 is 15 amino acids long. From germline, CDR1 is SEHNR and CDR2 FQNEAQ (reference sequence). CDR3 amino acids: CASTMWGRANYGYTF. CDR3 DNA: TGTGCCAGCACAATGTGGGGCAGGGCAAACTATGGCTACACCTTC.

The V call is TRBV6-5, the J call TRBJ1-1; the D gene is possibly TRBD1 (6 bases). Deletions cut 6 bases from V and 4 bases from J, with 15 bases between. The germline CDR1 and CDR2 sequences are MNHEY and SVGAGI. There are 14 residues in the CDR3. CDR3 region: CASSIGGGGTEAFF. CDR3 DNA sequence: TGTGCCAGCAGCATCGGAGGAGGGGGCACTGAAGCTTTCTTT.

This chain connects TRBV27 to TRBJ1-5, with D unresolved. The CDR3 runs to 13 residues. CDR1 and CDR2 (germline): MNHEY, SMNVEV (reference sequence). V lost 5 bases, J lost 7 bases, and 12 bases lay in between. In DNA, the CDR3 is TGTGCCAGCAGTCCACAGCCTCGGCAGCCCCAGCATTTT. This sequence encodes CASSPQPRQPQHF.

This chain links TRBV15 with TRBJ2-7; 7 positions match TRBD2. Germline V gene lookup returns CDR1 LNHNV and CDR2 YYDKDF (reference sequence). The CDR3 length is 16 residues. The V segment lost 4 bases and the J segment 5 bases; nucleotides outside the gene matches: 14. CDR3 in DNA: TGTGCCACCAGCAAAGACCGCCTCGGACTAGTCGACGAGCAGTACTTC. Encoded protein: CATSKDRLGLVDEQYF.

In DNA form, the CDR3 reads TGTGCCAGCAGTCGAACCACAGGGGAAGGCATTCAGTACTTC. This translates into CASSRTTGEGIQYF. V is TRBV27 and J is TRBJ2-4, with 7 positions matching TRBD1. CDR1 and CDR2 (germline): MNHEY, SMNVEV (reference sequence). The CDR3 covers 14 residues. J gave up 9 bases and V 5 bases, and 10 bases lay outside the gene matches.

V gene TRBV7-9 combines with J gene TRBJ1-1, with TRBD1 identical over 8 bases. Germline V CDR1 and CDR2: SEHNR, FQNEAQ (reference sequence). The CDR3 covers 15 residues. V trimming: 5 bases; J trimming: 3 bases; junction bases outside the gene matches: 8. In DNA, the CDR3 is TGTGCCAGCAGCCCTATCAGGGGGCGGGACACTGAAGCTTTCTTT. This gives the protein CASSPIRGRDTEAFF.

The rearrangement uses TRBV6-1 and TRBJ1-3, with D uncertain. From germline, CDR1 is MNHNS and CDR2 SASEGT. Trimming cost V 3 bases and J 7 bases, with 13 bases left between them. This CDR3 is built from 14 residues. This chain's CDR3 is CASSEMWGRNTIYF. CDR3 DNA: TGTGCCAGCAGTGAGATGTGGGGTCGGAACACCATATATTTT.

A word on this clone: Other DNA sequences from this sample encode an identical CDR3 as well. This chain connects TRBV7-9 to TRBJ1-3; D is unclear. The CDR3 length is 12 residues. The germline V and J ends were trimmed by 0 bases and 7 bases, with 4 bases remaining between them. The germline V gene has CDR1 SEHNR and CDR2 FQNEAQ (reference sequence). CDR3 sequence reads: CASSLAGNTIYF. For the CDR3, the DNA is TGTGCCAGCAGCTTAGCAGGGAACACCATATATTTT.

To note about this clone: The same CDR3 can be traced to other DNA sequences in this sample. The chain carries TRBV27 and TRBJ2-7; D may match TRBD1 or TRBD2 (5 bases each). Germline-derived CDR1 and CDR2 are MNHEY and SMNVEV (reference sequence). The CDR3 sequence is 14 residues long. V gave up 0 bases and J gave up 1 base, with 7 bases separating them. DNA for the CDR3: TGTGCCAGCAGTTTATCGGGACGGTCCTACGAGCAGTACTTC. Translating it yields CASSLSGRSYEQYF.

The genes are TRBV28 and TRBJ1-5, with a tentative D call TRBD1 (6 bases). The CDR3 totals 15 residues. The V gene lost 1 base and the J gene lost 2 bases, with 9 bases spanning the gap. Germline V gene lookup returns CDR1 MDHEN and CDR2 SYDVKM. The CDR3: CASSLLDSGNQPQHF. The CDR3, as DNA: TGTGCCAGCAGTTTATTGGACAGTGGCAATCAGCCCCAGCATTTT.

In its sample, this clone was seen once. The same CDR3 also results from other DNA sequences found in this sample. The chain uses TRBV18 and TRBJ1-5; D possibly corresponds to TRBD1 (5 bases). V was clipped by 3 bases and J by 4 bases, with 10 bases between them. Looked up from germline, CDR1 is KGHSH and CDR2 is LQKENI. The CDR3 length is 14 residues. The CDR3 region is CASSPGPTNQPQHF. The CDR3 DNA reads as TGTGCCAGCTCACCGGGACCCACAAATCAGCCCCAGCATTTT.